These 20 T cell receptor beta chains originate from one sample sequenced in a study of shared clonotypes between healthy human individuals. Libraries were prepared by immunoSEQ multiplex PCR; TCRdb keeps only in-frame clonotypes and omits some of them. The table records approximately 2,000,000 clones, 85% to 95% of them present only once. The sequencing input was naive CD4+ T cells from PBMCs. Sample subset: CD45RA+ positively selected. The receptors shown here come from a man younger than 30 in good health. Some clones in this sample may be carry-over from other donors' samples.

The genes are TRBV4-3 and TRBJ2-1; D unresolved. The V gene's germline CDR1 is LGHNA and CDR2 YSLEER. The CDR3 covers 14 residues. Trimming pared 1 base from V and 4 bases from J, leaving 8 bases between. CDR3 bases: TGCGCCAGCAGCCAAGCGCCCTTTTACAATGAGCAGTTCTTC. As protein: CASSQAPFYNEQFF.

This chain connects TRBV7-8 to TRBJ2-2, with 7 bases lining up with TRBD2. After removal of 5 bases from V and 2 bases from J, the junction contained 5 bases not matched to a gene. The germline V gene has CDR1 SGHVS and CDR2 FQNEAQ. The CDR3 sequence is 15 residues long. The CDR3 DNA is TGTGCCAGCAGCCCCGGGACTATAAACACCGGGGAGCTGTTTTTT. Translating gives CASSPGTINTGELFF.

CDR3 amino acids: CASSLARGSTDTQYF. The CDR3 DNA sequence: TGTGCCAGCAGTTTGGCCAGGGGGAGCACAGATACGCAGTATTTT. V gene TRBV28 combines with J gene TRBJ2-3; 7 nucleotides agree with TRBD1. V gave up 3 bases and J gave up 0 bases; unmatched junction bases: 3. Per the germline V gene, CDR1 is MDHEN and CDR2 is SYDVKM. The CDR3 covers 15 residues. Variable domain in full (rest from reference TRBV28 and TRBJ2-3): DVKVTQSSRYLVKRTGEKVFLECVQDMDHENMFWYRQDPGLGLRLIYFSYDVKMKEKGDIPEGYSVSREKKERFSLILESASTNQTSMYLCASSLARGSTDTQYFGPGTRLTVL.

The CDR3 sequence is CASSPRPQTYNEQFF. The CDR3 coding sequence is TGCGCCAGCAGCCCCCGTCCCCAGACATACAATGAGCAGTTCTTC. The chain joins TRBV5-1 to TRBJ2-1; no reliable D call. This CDR3 contains 15 residues. Germline V gives CDR1 SGHRS, CDR2 YFSETQ. Trimming stripped 4 bases from V and 4 bases from J, with 15 bases between.

With respect to this clone: Different DNA sequences within this sample yield the same CDR3. V is TRBV6-1 and J is TRBJ1-1; D possibly corresponds to TRBD1 (5 bases). CDR1 MNHNS and CDR2 SASEGT come from the germline V gene. This CDR3 is built from 13 residues. Trimming stripped 6 bases from V and 3 bases from J, with 11 bases between. CDR3 nucleotides: TGTGCCAGCAGCCCTCGGGGCGACACTGAAGCTTTCTTT. Translated: CASSPRGDTEAFF.

This chain joins TRBV7-2 and TRBJ2-7; 13 nucleotides align to TRBD2. Unmatched junction bases numbered 10, after V lost 5 bases and J lost 0 bases. CDR3 size: 18 residues. Germline CDR1 reads SGHTA; CDR2 reads FQGNSA. CDR3 loop: CASSPGLAGEVSSYEQYF. The DNA for the CDR3 is TGTGCCAGCAGCCCCGGACTAGCGGGAGAAGTTAGCTCCTACGAGCAGTACTTC.

A word on this clone: The same CDR3 also results from other DNA sequences found in this sample. This rearrangement joins TRBV11-2 to TRBJ2-7; weak D call: TRBD1 (5 bases). The CDR3 has 13 amino acids. Germline CDR1 reads SGHAT; CDR2 reads FQNNGV. The V gene lost 1 base and the J gene lost 7 bases, with 11 bases spanning the gap. The CDR3 DNA sequence: TGTGCCAGCAGCTTAGTAGGGGTTGGAGAGCAGTACTTC. Translation gives CASSLVGVGEQYF.

The gene calls are TRBV29-1 and TRBJ2-3; the D gene is possibly TRBD1 (5 bases). CDR1 is SQVTM, CDR2 ANQGSEA, per germline. V was pared by 4 bases and J by 2 bases, with 13 bases between. CDR3 length equals 14 residues. Here the CDR3 DNA reads TGCAGCGTTGTCAGGGTAGGAGTCACAGATACGCAGTATTTT. It codes for CSVVRVGVTDTQYF.

This chain links TRBV30 with TRBJ2-4; D remains ambiguous. The germline V gene has CDR1 GTSNPN and CDR2 SVGIG (reference sequence). V dropped 7 bases and J dropped 2 bases, with 12 bases sitting between them. The CDR3 extends over 13 amino acids. In nucleotides, the CDR3 is TGTGCCTCGATGTTGGCCCCCAAAAACATTCAGTACTTC. Translation: CASMLAPKNIQYF. The whole variable domain, filled in from reference TRBV30 and TRBJ2-4, reads SQTIHQWPATLVQPVGSPLSLECTVEGTSNPNLYWYRQAAGRGLQLLFYSVGIGQISSEVPQNLSASRPQDRQFILSSKKLLLSDSGFYLCASMLAPKNIQYFGAGTRLSVL.

The rearrangement joins TRBV7-9 to TRBJ2-7; D is perhaps TRBD2 (7 bases). CDR3 size: 16 residues. CDR1 is SEHNR and CDR2 is FQNEAQ in the germline V gene (reference sequence). Trimming cost V 5 bases and J 4 bases, with 21 bases left between them. The CDR3 DNA reads as TGTGCCAGCAGCGCCTTGGGGGGGCGGGAGACATACGAGCAGTACTTC. It codes for CASSALGGRETYEQYF.

Only a few counts were recorded for this clone. CDR3 nucleotides: TGCGCCAGCAGTCAGAGGGAAGATCAGCCCCAGCATTTT. Translating it yields CASSQREDQPQHF. The rearrangement links TRBV4-1 to TRBJ1-5; D remains ambiguous. The CDR3 has 13 amino acids. Germline CDR1 reads MGHRA; CDR2 reads YSYEKL. V lost 6 bases and J lost 5, with 11 bases in between.

In this sample, this clone turned up a few times. The same CDR3 arises from other DNA sequences in this sample as well. The chain recombines TRBV7-2 with TRBJ2-7; the D is unclear. Trimming left V 0 bases short and J 2 bases short, with 5 bases between. This CDR3 is built from 13 residues. Germline V gene data show CDR1 as SGHTA and CDR2 as FQGNSA. The CDR3 region has the DNA TGTGCCAGCAGCTTAGCGGGAACCTACGAGCAGTACTTC. Its protein product is CASSLAGTYEQYF.

V gene TRBV7-9 combines with J gene TRBJ2-5; weak D call: TRBD2 (5 bases). The length of the CDR3 is 14 residues. V lost 5 bases and J 5 bases, leaving 15 bases between the germline ends. Germline V gene sequence: CDR1 SEHNR, CDR2 FQNEAQ (reference sequence). CDR3 in amino acids: CASSRGGSLETQYF. The CDR3, as DNA: TGTGCCAGCAGCCGCGGAGGAAGCTTGGAGACCCAGTACTTC.

The sample holds a few counts of this clone. The chain employs TRBV7-9 and TRBJ1-1, with TRBD1 matching 8 bases. Per the germline V gene, CDR1 is SEHNR and CDR2 is FQNEAQ (reference sequence). V trimming: 10 bases; J trimming: 4 bases; junction bases outside the gene matches: 8. The length of the CDR3 is 13 residues. The CDR3 DNA reads TGTGCCACCCGAGGACAGGGAGGCACTGAAGCTTTCTTT. The encoded protein is CATRGQGGTEAFF.

The chain links TRBV11-1 to TRBJ2-3; unclear D gene. CDR3 length equals 12 residues. The germline gives CDR1 SGHAT, CDR2 FQDESV (reference sequence). Deletions cut 5 bases from V and 6 bases from J, with 9 bases between. The CDR3 DNA reads as TGTGCCAGCAGCCCCGGTAGCGATACGCAGTATTTT. Its protein product is CASSPGSDTQYF.

With regard to this clone: A junction end diverges from the germline sequence, so it may reflect a read error. The chain links TRBV28 to TRBJ2-7; 8 positions agree with TRBD2. The CDR3 extends over 12 amino acids. The germline CDR1 and CDR2 sequences are MDHEN and SYDVKM. CDR3 bases: TGTGCCAGCAGTTTCGTCTCCGGGACTAGTCTCTTC. The encoded protein is CASSFVSGTSLF.

J is TRBJ1-2 and V is TRBV27, with TRBD1 as a possible D gene (5 bases). Germline assignment: CDR1 MNHEY and CDR2 SMNVEV (reference sequence). V lost 7 bases and J lost 3, with 15 bases in between. The CDR3 has 14 amino acids. CDR3 residues: CASNGAGRDYGYTF. CDR3 nucleotides: TGTGCCAGCAATGGGGCTGGCAGGGACTATGGCTACACCTTC.

This rearrangement joins TRBV7-2 to TRBJ2-4, with D perhaps matching TRBD1 or TRBD2 (5 bases each). V was cut by 1 base and J by 8 bases, with 15 bases left in between. Germline V gene sequence: CDR1 SGHTA, CDR2 FQGNSA. The CDR3 covers 15 residues. The CDR3 spells CASSLGDPRSYIQYF. The DNA for the CDR3 is TGTGCCAGCAGCTTAGGGGACCCCCGGAGTTACATTCAGTACTTC. Based on the CDR3 plus reference TRBV7-2 and TRBJ2-4, the full variable domain is GAGVSQSPSNKVTEKGKDVELRCDPISGHTALYWYRQSLGQGLEFLIYFQGNSAPDKSGLPSDRFSAERTGGSVSTLTIQRTQQEDSAVYLCASSLGDPRSYIQYFGAGTRLSVL.

V gene TRBV9 combines with J gene TRBJ2-2; TRBD1 matches 8 bases. CDR3 length: 15 residues. The trim removed 0 bases at V and 4 bases at J, leaving 2 bases unmatched. The V gene's germline CDR1 is SGDLS and CDR2 YYNGEE. The CDR3 sequence is CASSVGTGTTGELFF. In nucleotides, the CDR3 is TGTGCCAGCAGCGTAGGGACAGGGACCACCGGGGAGCTGTTTTTT.

The J gene is TRBJ1-1, the V gene TRBV5-1, with a tentative D call TRBD1 (6 bases). The CDR3 consists of 15 residues. Germline V gene sequence: CDR1 SGHRS, CDR2 YFSETQ. The V end was cut by 4 bases, the J end by 5 bases, with 18 bases between. The CDR3 spells CASSKPGQGETEAFF. The CDR3 region has the DNA TGCGCCAGCAGCAAACCGGGACAAGGGGAGACTGAAGCTTTCTTT.